These 10 T cell receptor beta chains share one sample of origin, sequenced in a study of cytomegalovirus exposure and HLA in healthy donors (dated by TCRdb to about 2017). Libraries came from the immunoSEQ multiplex PCR assay. A mixture of 60 forward primers for TCR Vbeta segments and 13 reverse primers for TCR Jbeta segments was used in the multiplex PCR. In its TCRdb copy, this immuneACCESS table keeps in-frame sequences only and misses some clones. Where compared with another copy, unresolved V genes explain less than half of these, and the others have no known cause. Within this sample are approximately 150,000 clones, with about four fifths of them counted one time only. The ten largest clones add up to approximately 6.7% of the sample. Material for sequencing was PBMCs. The receptors shown here come from a young man in good health and CMV-seropositive.

The gene calls are TRBV4-1 and TRBJ1-4; D may be TRBD1 (6 bases). From germline, CDR1 is MGHRA and CDR2 YSYEKL. V was clipped by 4 bases and J by 0 bases, with 9 bases between them. CDR3 length equals 15 residues. In DNA, the CDR3 is TGCGCCAGCAGCCCCCAGGGGCCAACTAATGAAAAACTGTTTTTT. Translated: CASSPQGPTNEKLFF.

The V call is TRBV6-5, the J call TRBJ1-2, with D tentatively TRBD1 (5 bases). Germline lookup yields CDR1 MNHEY and CDR2 SVGAGI. CDR3 length: 14 residues. The V end lost 8 bases, the J end lost 2 bases, and 15 bases lay between the germline ends. CDR3 DNA sequence: TGTGCCAGCTTCCTGGGGGGGTCGAACTATGGCTACACCTTC. Its translation is CASFLGGSNYGYTF.

V and J are TRBV7-8 and TRBJ2-7; D unresolved. Between the trimmed V and J ends, which lost 1 base and 1 base, there was a span of 5 bases. The germline gives CDR1 SGHVS, CDR2 FQNEAQ. The CDR3 loop spans 13 amino acids. The CDR3 DNA is TGTGCCAGCAGCTTAGAAGAGTCCTACGAGCAGTACTTC. This sequence encodes CASSLEESYEQYF.

The rearrangement uses TRBV19 and TRBJ1-6, with 10 positions matching TRBD1. The germline V gene has CDR1 LNHDA and CDR2 SQIVND (reference sequence). Unmatched junction bases numbered 6, after V lost 4 bases and J lost 6 bases. The CDR3 has 16 residues. CDR3 DNA: TGTGCCAGTAGTACTCTCCGGGACAGGGGTAATTCACCCCTCCACTTT. Encoded protein: CASSTLRDRGNSPLHF. Supplemented by reference TRBV19 and TRBJ1-6, the full variable domain reads DGGITQSPKYLFRKEGQNVTLSCEQNLNHDAMYWYRQDPGQGLRLIYYSQIVNDFQKGDIAEGYSVSREKKESFPLTVTSAQKNPTAFYLCASSTLRDRGNSPLHFGNGTRLTVT.

The genes are TRBV19 and TRBJ2-5; 9 bases line up with TRBD2. The end of the DNA fits TRBJ2-7 better, so the J call may be wrong. The CDR3 covers 14 residues. CDR1 and CDR2 (germline): LNHDA, SQIVND (reference sequence). The CDR3 sequence is CARGGLASSYEQYF. The CDR3 coding sequence is TGTGCCAGGGGGGGACTAGCCAGCTCCTACGAGCAGTACTTC.

J is TRBJ1-1 and V is TRBV18, with a tentative D call TRBD1 (5 bases). V was cut by 5 bases and J by 0 bases, with 16 bases left in between. Germline CDR1 KGHSH, CDR2 LQKENI. CDR3 size: 16 residues. The CDR3 DNA sequence: TGTGCCAGCTCATCTAACCGACAGTCCCTGAACACTGAAGCTTTCTTT. The encoded protein is CASSSNRQSLNTEAFF.

This clone was recorded only once. The gene calls are TRBV11-2 and TRBJ2-1, with D possibly being TRBD2 (6 bases). Germline V gene lookup returns CDR1 SGHAT and CDR2 FQNNGV. The CDR3 contains 14 residues. The germline V and J ends were trimmed by 5 bases and 6 bases, with 14 bases remaining between them. The CDR3 sequence is CASSQSGVLNEQFF. DNA for the CDR3: TGTGCCAGCAGCCAATCGGGGGTCCTCAATGAGCAGTTCTTC.

The chain combines TRBV2 with TRBJ2-2; TRBD2 is a possible D gene (5 bases). CDR3 length: 16 residues. The V end was cut by 0 bases, the J end by 6 bases, with 14 bases between. Germline V gene sequence: CDR1 SNHLY, CDR2 FYNNEI. The CDR3 region is CASSEAPGSSPGELFF. The CDR3 DNA is TGTGCCAGCAGTGAAGCGCCGGGATCTAGCCCCGGGGAGCTGTTTTTT.

With regard to this clone: Other DNA variants within this sample encode the same CDR3. The chain's CDR3 is CATSRGGTSNTGELFF. The CDR3 DNA reads TGTGCCACCAGCAGAGGGGGGACATCGAACACCGGGGAGCTGTTTTTT. The chain joins TRBV15 to TRBJ2-2, with D possibly TRBD1 on 6 matching bases. Germline V gene lookup returns CDR1 LNHNV and CDR2 YYDKDF (reference sequence). Trimming took off 1 base at V and 0 bases at J, with 9 bases between the two ends. The CDR3 runs to 16 residues.

This chain connects TRBV28 to TRBJ1-1; 10 positions match TRBD1. After removal of 3 bases from V and 9 bases from J, the junction contained 4 bases not matched to a gene. Germline V lookup: CDR1 MDHEN, CDR2 SYDVKM. This CDR3 contains 13 residues. The CDR3 is CASSLGTGVQAFF. The CDR3 DNA follows: TGTGCCAGCAGTTTGGGGACAGGGGTACAAGCTTTCTTT. The variable domain in full, with the rest retrieved from reference TRBV28 and TRBJ1-1, is DVKVTQSSRYLVKRTGEKVFLECVQDMDHENMFWYRQDPGLGLRLIYFSYDVKMKEKGDIPEGYSVSREKKERFSLILESASTNQTSMYLCASSLGTGVQAFFGQGTRLTVV.